These T cell receptor beta chains were read from a single sample in a study of cytomegalovirus exposure and HLA in healthy donors. TCRdb's copy holds only in-frame clones and misses some; the assay was immunoSEQ multiplex PCR. The repertoire holds more than 250,000 clones, with 86% as singletons. The sequenced material came from PBMCs. The receptor set was obtained from a woman under 30 in good health and CMV-seronegative. Both conserved end residues are part of each CDR3. D genes are given only for firm matches. Where a row states a size, it is once, few, many or the class of an expanded clone; other rows omit it.

v_gene	len	d_gene	abundance	j_gene	CDR3nt	CDR3aa
TRBV19	14	NA	NA	TRBJ2-7	TGTGCCAGTAGTGTCGAAAGGGGCTCCTACGAGCAGTACTTC	CASSVERGSYEQYF
TRBV5-4	13	NA	NA	TRBJ2-1	TGTGCCAGCAGCCCAAGCCCCGGTAATGAGCAGTTCTTC	CASSPSPGNEQFF
TRBV27	12	NA	NA	TRBJ2-7	TGTGCCAGCAGGCCACAGGGACGCGAGCAGTACTTC	CASRPQGREQYF
TRBV1	16	NA	NA	TRBJ2-1	TGCACCAGCAGCCCAGTCTTAGCGGGAGAGAACAATGAGCAGTTCTTC	CTSSPVLAGENNEQFF
TRBV18	13	TRBD1	NA	TRBJ2-5	TGTGCCAGCGGGACAGGACCTCGAGAGACCCAGTACTTC	CASGTGPRETQYF
TRBV18	14	NA	NA	TRBJ1-2	TGTGCCAGCTCACCACTTGGGACAAGGGAGGGCTACACCTTC	CASSPLGTREGYTF
TRBV21-1	16	NA	NA	TRBJ2-1	TGTGCCAGCAGTAGATCAGGACAGGTCCCTTTCAATGAGCAGTTCTTC	CASSRSGQVPFNEQFF
TRBV21-1	17	NA	NA	TRBJ2-7	TGTGCCAGCATCCACCGGCGACAGGAGAAAATTTCCTACGAGCAGTACTTC	CASIHRRQEKISYEQYF
TRBV4-1	15	NA	few	TRBJ1-3	TGCGCCAGCAGCCAGGGGGGGCTTGCTGGAAACACCATATATTTT	CASSQGGLAGNTIYF
TRBV9	13	TRBD1	NA	TRBJ1-2	TGTGCCAGCAGCCCAGGACAGGGACGGGGCTACACCTTC	CASSPGQGRGYTF
TRBV27	14	NA	NA	TRBJ1-2	TGTGCCAGCAGTTTCGCGGGTACCCCGGGAGGCTACACCTTC	CASSFAGTPGGYTF
TRBV27	16	NA	NA	TRBJ1-3	TGTGCCAGCAGTTTAAGCCCCCCAGGGTCTGGAAACACCATATATTTT	CASSLSPPGSGNTIYF
TRBV18	14	NA	NA	TRBJ2-7	TGTGCCAGCTCACCTATTCGGTCGCTTCACGAGCAGTACTTC	CASSPIRSLHEQYF
TRBV4-1	15	NA	NA	TRBJ2-1	TGCGCCAGCAGCCAAACCAGGGCACCCTACAATGAGCAGTTCTTC	CASSQTRAPYNEQFF
TRBV5-4	15	TRBD1	NA	TRBJ2-3	TGTGCCAGCAGCTCCCGGGACAGGGGCACAGATACGCAGTATTTT	CASSSRDRGTDTQYF
TRBV7-2	16	TRBD2	NA	TRBJ2-1	TGTGCCAGCAGCAAACCCGGACTAGCGGGTCTCAATGAGCAGTTCTTC	CASSKPGLAGLNEQFF
TRBV4-1	15	TRBD2	NA	TRBJ2-7	TGCGCCAGCAGCCCCACCGGGACTAGTGCCTACGAGCAGTACTTC	CASSPTGTSAYEQYF
TRBV5-1	16	TRBD1	NA	TRBJ2-1	TGCGCCAGCAGCTTGGCCAGACAGGGGTCAGGCAATGAGCAGTTCTTC	CASSLARQGSGNEQFF